This T cell receptor beta chain derives from a study of response to subunit inactivated influenza vaccine. V lost 4 bases and J 1 base, leaving 14 bases between the germline ends. This CDR3 spans 16 amino acids. The germline V gene encodes CDR1 LGHDT and CDR2 YNNKEL (reference sequence). This clonotype was picked up a small number of times. TCRdb reprocessed the RT-PCR reads with MiXCR, giving one entry per CDR3 protein. The table has over 400,000 distinct CDR3 sequences, 11% seen once. The V gene is TRBV3-1, the J gene TRBJ2-1; D gene uncertain. This TCR came from a man aged 50 to 60 who received an inactivated influenza vaccine. The specimen was PBMCs from blood, collected 45 days after vaccination. The CDR3 region is CASSRWAVRSYNEQFF. Here the CDR3 DNA reads TGTGCCAGCAGCCGTTGGGCGGTCAGGTCCTACAATGAGCAGTTCTTC.